This record looks at one TCR beta chain sequence and its context. Its specificity is not known. The data originate from a study of T cells in Graves' hyperthyroidism and ophthalmopathy. Regarding the study as a whole: Model predictions of ophthalmopathy came a median about 6.3 months before onset. Most thyroid clonotypes that were expanded above 0.001 also turned up in blood.

Germline V gene data show CDR1 as SGHTA and CDR2 as FQGNSA. The ends were cut back, 5 bases at V and 2 bases at J, with 10 bases in the middle. The CDR3 consists of 13 residues. On the basis of clinical symptoms, serum thyroxine and TRAb, thyroid ultrasound and orbital computed tomography, diagnoses were made. Amplification of TCR beta CDR3 regions used RNA as the template. Researchers ran a first-round RT-PCR on the TCR CDR3 using the HTBI primer set. TCRdb reanalysed the multiplex PCR reads using MiXCR and keeps one entry per CDR3 protein. The table lists over 500,000 distinct CDR3 sequences, 46% of them singletons.

What was sequenced was peripheral blood or thyroid tissue (not recorded which). The chain carries TRBV7-2 and TRBJ2-7, with unresolved D. This receptor was identified in an adult woman with Graves' disease, either hyperthyroidism or ophthalmopathy (not recorded which). The CDR3 is CASSLAWAYEQYF. The CDR3 DNA follows: TGTGCCAGCAGCCTCGCGTGGGCCTACGAGCAGTACTTC.